This section outlines one T cell receptor (beta chain) sequence together with its context. This record belongs to a study of OX40 agonist ivuxolimab in advanced cancers. V lost 0 bases and J 3 bases, leaving 6 bases between the germline ends. The CDR3 has 13 residues. Germline loops: CDR1 SGHRS, CDR2 YFSETQ. Produced via immunoSEQ multiplex PCR; TCRdb's table is partial and in-frame only. The sample has 37,000 or so clones, around 82% seen once. The sequenced sample was CD4+ or CD8+ T cells sorted from blood, obtained in a trial of the OX40 agonist ivuxolimab. The sequence derives from an adult with an advanced solid tumor such as melanoma, head and neck, liver or kidney cancer. The chain has TRBV5-1 and TRBJ1-2, with D tentatively TRBD1 (5 bases). The CDR3 DNA reads as TGCGCCAGCAGCTTGGAAGGGGACTATGGCTACACCTTC. It is translated as CASSLEGDYGYTF.